This entry lists 5 T cell receptor beta chains sequenced from one sample in a study of human T cells and chemical hapten exposure. Time point meaning: patch test 1, 2 weeks after DPC sensitization. Treatment of the sample: therapeutic diphenylcyclopropenone sensitization with weekly scalp DPC. TCRdb itself ran the RACE reads through MiXCR, one entry per CDR3 protein. The repertoire includes approximately 340,000 distinct CDR3 sequences, around 7% of them detected once, and 7.5% to 8.5% sits in the top ten. Sequencing used whole blood, obtained in connection with sensitization to the hapten diphenylcyclopropenone (DPC). The receptors shown here come from a woman aged 18-29 years with alopecia areata. Some clones in this sample may be carry-over from other donors' samples.

The V and J genes are TRBV29-1 and TRBJ2-1; 8 nucleotides line up with TRBD1. The CDR3 has 13 amino acids. Trimming removed 6 bases from V and 7 bases from J; junction bases left unmatched: 8. Per the germline V gene, CDR1 is SQVTM and CDR2 is ANQGSEA. The CDR3 region has the DNA TGCAGCGTCGACAGGGGAGTAAGGAATGAGCAGTTCTTC. Encoded protein: CSVDRGVRNEQFF.

The table lists this clonotype with many counts. V and J are TRBV6-6 and TRBJ2-3, with D perhaps TRBD2 (6 bases). Per germline, CDR1 MNHNY and CDR2 SVGAGI (reference sequence). Trimming cost V 2 bases and J 0 bases, with 9 bases left between them. This CDR3 is built from 15 residues. Written as DNA, the CDR3 is TGTGCCAGCAGTTACGGGCGGGGAAGCACAGATACGCAGTATTTT. Protein product: CASSYGRGSTDTQYF.

In this sample, this clonotype turned up many times. V is TRBV28 and J is TRBJ2-5; the match to TRBD2 covers 8 bases. The V gene end was trimmed by 5 bases and the J gene end by 5 bases; junction bases not matched to a gene: 13. This CDR3 has 16 amino acids. Germline CDR1 and CDR2: MDHEN and SYDVKM. The CDR3 loop reads CASSAAGAGGLETQYF. In DNA form, the CDR3 reads TGTGCCAGCAGTGCCGCGGGGGCGGGGGGCCTCGAGACCCAGTACTTC.

This sequence joins TRBV4-3 and TRBJ2-3; no firm D call. The CDR3 sequence is 17 residues long. V lost 0 bases and J lost 1, with 14 bases in between. The germline V gene encodes CDR1 LGHNA and CDR2 YSLEER. The DNA for the CDR3 is TGCGCCAGCAGCCAAGATCTTGTGGGCCCGGGCACAGATACGCAGTATTTT. Translating it yields CASSQDLVGPGTDTQYF.

This clonotype was observed at least ten times. The chain joins TRBV12-3 or TRBV12-4 to TRBJ1-1, with no clear D. The CDR3 consists of 19 residues. The V and J ends lost 6 bases and 1 base respectively, with 27 bases between them. The CDR3, as DNA: TGTGCCAGCAGGCCTCAGACTGGGGATCTTAGTCTAAGGAACACTGAAGCTTTCTTT. Residues: CASRPQTGDLSLRNTEAFF.